Listed below are T cell receptor beta chains from one sample, sequenced in a study of OX40 agonist ivuxolimab in advanced cancers. Some clones are missing from TCRdb's copy, which holds only in-frame ones; the method was immunoSEQ multiplex PCR. The sample lists about 54,000 clones; approximately 90% were seen once. Sequenced material: CD4+ or CD8+ T cells sorted from blood, taken in a trial of the OX40 agonist ivuxolimab. All receptors come from an adult with an advanced solid tumor such as melanoma, head and neck, liver or kidney cancer. Each CDR3 is given with its conserved first and last residue. The order of the fields is J gene, CDR3 length, V gene, clone size, D gene, CDR3 protein, CDR3 DNA. A D gene is named only where the DNA matches it firmly. Only part of the rows carry a size: once, few, many, or a class if the clone is expanded.

>TRBJ2-5|14|TRBV5-4|-|-
CASSLGHLQETQYF
TGTGCCAGCAGCCTGGGACACCTCCAAGAGACCCAGTACTTC
>TRBJ2-5|12|TRBV29-1|-|-
CSVIWGEETQYF
TGCAGCGTCATTTGGGGAGAAGAGACCCAGTACTTC
>TRBJ2-3|16|TRBV7-8|-|TRBD2
CASSPGLAVYTDTQYF
TGTGCCAGCAGCCCGGGACTAGCGGTGTACACAGATACGCAGTATTTT
>TRBJ2-3|11|TRBV20-1|-|-
CSARPTDTQYF
TGCAGTGCTAGACCCACAGATACGCAGTATTTT
>TRBJ2-5|12|TRBV18|-|-
CASSPQQETQYF
TGTGCCAGCTCACCACAACAAGAGACCCAGTACTTC
>TRBJ1-2|12|TRBV5-6|-|-
CASSPGQAGYTF
TGTGCCAGCAGCCCGGGACAAGCTGGCTACACCTTC
>TRBJ1-2|15|TRBV7-2|-|TRBD1
CASSLARDSNYGYTF
TGTGCCAGCAGCTTAGCCCGGGACAGCAACTATGGCTACACCTTC
>TRBJ2-5|14|TRBV15|-|TRBD1
CATSLTGGSETQYF
TGTGCCACCAGCTTAACAGGGGGCTCGGAGACCCAGTACTTC
>TRBJ2-7|13|TRBV5-4|-|-
CASRSRGQSEQYF
TGTGCCAGCAGGTCCCGGGGCCAATCCGAGCAGTACTTC
>TRBJ1-1|14|TRBV18|-|-
CASSPQGSRLEAFF
TGTGCCAGCTCACCGCAGGGATCTCGACTAGAAGCTTTCTTT
>TRBJ2-7|12|TRBV27|-|TRBD1
CAITGERGEQYF
TGTGCCATAACAGGGGAGAGAGGGGAGCAGTACTTC
>TRBJ2-7|20|TRBV27|-|-
CASSFLGSTPGQSSIYEQYF
TGTGCCAGCAGTTTTCTTGGATCAACACCGGGACAAAGTTCTATCTACGAGCAGTACTTC
>TRBJ1-1|16|TRBV5-8|-|-
CASSSFIGPLNTEAFF
TGTGCCAGCAGCTCCTTTATTGGTCCGTTGAACACTGAAGCTTTCTTT
>TRBJ1-2|14|TRBV4-1|-|-
CASSQEAGSYGYTF
TGCGCCAGCAGCCAAGAGGCAGGGTCCTATGGCTACACCTTC
>TRBJ2-1|13|TRBV5-6|-|-
CASSPSGTEKGFF
TGTGCCAGCAGCCCAAGCGGGACAGAGAAGGGGTTCTTC
>TRBJ2-2|16|TRBV4-2|-|-
CASSLGLTRGTGELFF
TGTGCCAGCAGCTTGGGTTTGACTCGAGGCACCGGGGAGCTGTTTTTT
>TRBJ1-4|15|TRBV28|once|-
CASSAAGGTNEKLFF
TGTGCCAGCAGTGCCGCCGGGGGGACTAATGAAAAACTGTTTTTT
>TRBJ1-5|15|TRBV4-2|-|-
CASSQESYSNQPQHF
TGTGCCAGCAGCCAAGAGAGTTATAGCAATCAGCCCCAGCATTTT
>TRBJ2-5|13|TRBV7-9|-|-
CASIPIGAETQYF
TGTGCCAGCATCCCAATAGGGGCAGAGACCCAGTACTTC
>TRBJ2-5|14|TRBV2|-|-
CASSEQAYQETQYF
TGTGCCAGCAGTGAACAGGCCTACCAAGAGACCCAGTACTTC
>TRBJ2-2|15|TRBV27|-|TRBD1
CASKDRSGATGELFF
TGTGCCAGCAAGGACAGGTCAGGAGCTACCGGGGAGCTGTTTTTT
>TRBJ2-1|15|TRBV19|-|TRBD2
CATSPIGRAGNEQFF
TGTGCCACCTCCCCTATCGGGAGGGCGGGCAATGAGCAGTTCTTC
>TRBJ1-2|13|TRBV2|-|-
CASSGSAAYGYTF
TGTGCCAGCAGTGGGTCGGCAGCCTATGGCTACACCTTC
>TRBJ1-6|15|TRBV6-5|-|TRBD1
CASSYGTGGSSPLHF
TGTGCCAGCAGTTACGGGACAGGGGGTAGTTCACCCCTCCACTTT
>TRBJ2-6|13|TRBV5-4|-|-
CASSPRGANVLTF
TGTGCCAGCAGCCCGCGCGGGGCCAACGTCCTGACTTTC
>TRBJ2-1|15|TRBV7-3|-|TRBD2
CASSSGLAGVDEQFF
TGTGCCAGCAGCTCCGGACTAGCGGGAGTAGATGAGCAGTTCTTC
>TRBJ2-1|13|TRBV6-1|-|-
CASSATGLNEQFF
TGTGCCAGCAGCGCTACAGGACTCAATGAGCAGTTCTTC